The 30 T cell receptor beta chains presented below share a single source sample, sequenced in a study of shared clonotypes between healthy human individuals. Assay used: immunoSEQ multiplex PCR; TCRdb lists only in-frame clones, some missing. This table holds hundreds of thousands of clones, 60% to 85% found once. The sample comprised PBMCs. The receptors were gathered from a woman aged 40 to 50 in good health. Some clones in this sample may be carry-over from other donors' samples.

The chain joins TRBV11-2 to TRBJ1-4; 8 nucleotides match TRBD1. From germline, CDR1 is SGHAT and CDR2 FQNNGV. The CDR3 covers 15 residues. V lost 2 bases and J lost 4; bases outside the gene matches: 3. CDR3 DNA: TGTGCCAGCAGCTTACTTGGACAGGGTAATGAAAAACTGTTTTTT. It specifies CASSLLGQGNEKLFF. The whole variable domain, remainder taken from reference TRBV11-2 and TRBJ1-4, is EAGVAQSPRYKIIEKRQSVAFWCNPISGHATLYWYQQILGQGPKLLIQFQNNGVVDDSQLPKDRFSAERLKGVDSTLKIQPAKLEDSAVYLCASSLLGQGNEKLFFGSGTQLSVL.

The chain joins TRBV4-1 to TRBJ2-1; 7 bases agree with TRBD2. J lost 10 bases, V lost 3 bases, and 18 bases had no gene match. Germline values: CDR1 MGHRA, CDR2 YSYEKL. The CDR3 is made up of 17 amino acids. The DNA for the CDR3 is TGCGCCAGCAGCCAGCATCCTACGGCGGGAGCCTCCGGGGAGCAGTTCTTC. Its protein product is CASSQHPTAGASGEQFF.

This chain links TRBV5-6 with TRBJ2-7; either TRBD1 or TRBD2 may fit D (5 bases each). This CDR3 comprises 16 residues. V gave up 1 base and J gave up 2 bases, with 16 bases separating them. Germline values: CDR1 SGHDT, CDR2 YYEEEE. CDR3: CASSLNRGRITYEQYF. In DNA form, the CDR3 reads TGTGCCAGCAGCTTGAATCGGGGCAGGATTACCTACGAGCAGTACTTC. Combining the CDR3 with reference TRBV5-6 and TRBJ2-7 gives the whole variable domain DAGVTQSPTHLIKTRGQQVTLRCSPKSGHDTVSWYQQALGQGPQFIFQYYEEEERQRGNFPDRFSGHQFPNYSSELNVNALLLGDSALYLCASSLNRGRITYEQYFGPGTRLTVT.

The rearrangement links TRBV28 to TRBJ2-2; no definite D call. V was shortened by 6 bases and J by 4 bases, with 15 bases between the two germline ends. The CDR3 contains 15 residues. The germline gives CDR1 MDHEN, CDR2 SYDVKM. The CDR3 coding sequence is TGTGCCAGCAGGCCGCGCGGACGGACCACCGGGGAGCTGTTTTTT. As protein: CASRPRGRTTGELFF.

CDR3 protein: CASSLVSTQGSQETQYF. The CDR3, as DNA: TGTGCCAGCAGCTTGGTATCCACACAGGGTTCCCAAGAGACCCAGTACTTC. The V gene is TRBV7-9, the J gene TRBJ2-5, with D tentatively TRBD1 (6 bases). Trimming stripped 3 bases from V and 1 base from J, with 18 bases between. Germline CDR1 SEHNR, CDR2 FQNEAQ (reference sequence). This CDR3 has 17 residues. Using reference TRBV7-9 and TRBJ2-5 for the parts outside the CDR3, the full variable domain is DTGVSQNPRHKITKRGQNVTFRCDPISEHNRLYWYRQTLGQGPEFLTYFQNEAQLEKSRLLSDRFSAERPKGSFSTLEIQRTEQGDSAMYLCASSLVSTQGSQETQYFGPGTRLLVL.

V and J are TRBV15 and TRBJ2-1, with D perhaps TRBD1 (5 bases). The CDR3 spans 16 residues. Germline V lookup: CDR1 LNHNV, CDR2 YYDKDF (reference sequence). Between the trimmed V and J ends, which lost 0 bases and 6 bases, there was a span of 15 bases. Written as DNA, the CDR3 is TGTGCCACCAGCAGAGATCAGGGAATAAGGGGCAATGAGCAGTTCTTC. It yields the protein CATSRDQGIRGNEQFF.

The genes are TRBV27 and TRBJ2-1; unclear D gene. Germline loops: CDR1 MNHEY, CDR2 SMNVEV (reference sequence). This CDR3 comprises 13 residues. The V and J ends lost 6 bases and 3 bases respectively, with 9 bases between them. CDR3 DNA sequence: TGTGCCAGCAGACCCGGGCTCTACAATGAGCAGTTCTTC. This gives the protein CASRPGLYNEQFF.

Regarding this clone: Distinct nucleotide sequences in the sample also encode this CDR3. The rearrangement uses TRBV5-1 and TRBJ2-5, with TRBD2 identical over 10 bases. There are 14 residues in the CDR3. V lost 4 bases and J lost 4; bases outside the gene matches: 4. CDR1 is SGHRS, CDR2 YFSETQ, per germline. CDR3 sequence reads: CASSLAGVGETQYF. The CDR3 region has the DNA TGCGCCAGCAGCCTAGCGGGAGTTGGAGAGACCCAGTACTTC.

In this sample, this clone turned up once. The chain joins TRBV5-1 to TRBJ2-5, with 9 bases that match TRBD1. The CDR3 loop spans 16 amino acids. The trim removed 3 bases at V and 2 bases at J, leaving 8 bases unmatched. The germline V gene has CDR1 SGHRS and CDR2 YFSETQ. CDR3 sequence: CASSWMGQGVQETQYF. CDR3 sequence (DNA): TGCGCCAGCAGCTGGATGGGACAGGGCGTGCAAGAGACCCAGTACTTC.

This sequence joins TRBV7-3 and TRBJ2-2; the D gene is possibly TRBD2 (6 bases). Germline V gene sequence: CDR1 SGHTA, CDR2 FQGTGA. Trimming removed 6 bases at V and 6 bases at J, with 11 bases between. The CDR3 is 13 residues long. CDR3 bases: TGTGCCAGCAGTGTCAGACTAGCCGGGGAGCTGTTTTTT. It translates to CASSVRLAGELFF.

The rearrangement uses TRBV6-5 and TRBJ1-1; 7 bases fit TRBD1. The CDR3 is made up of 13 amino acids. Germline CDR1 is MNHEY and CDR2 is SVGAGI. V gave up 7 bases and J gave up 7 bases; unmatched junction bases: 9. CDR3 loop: CASTTPGTVEAFF. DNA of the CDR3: TGTGCCAGCACCACCCCAGGGACAGTTGAAGCTTTCTTT.

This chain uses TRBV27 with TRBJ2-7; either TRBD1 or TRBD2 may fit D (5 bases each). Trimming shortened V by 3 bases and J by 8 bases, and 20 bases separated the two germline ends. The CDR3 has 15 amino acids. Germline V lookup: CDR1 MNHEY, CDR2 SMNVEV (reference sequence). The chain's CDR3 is CASSFSHRDVFKQYF. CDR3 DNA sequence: TGTGCCAGCAGTTTCTCCCACCGGGACGTTTTTAAGCAGTACTTC.

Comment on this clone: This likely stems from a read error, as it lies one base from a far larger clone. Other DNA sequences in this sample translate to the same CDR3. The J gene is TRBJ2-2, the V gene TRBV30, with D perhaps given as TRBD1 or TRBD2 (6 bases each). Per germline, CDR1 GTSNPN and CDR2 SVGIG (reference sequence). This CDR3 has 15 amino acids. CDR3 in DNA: TGCGCCTGGAGGAGTGCAGGGGAGGATACCGGGGAGCTGTTTTTT. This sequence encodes CAWRSAGEDTGELFF.

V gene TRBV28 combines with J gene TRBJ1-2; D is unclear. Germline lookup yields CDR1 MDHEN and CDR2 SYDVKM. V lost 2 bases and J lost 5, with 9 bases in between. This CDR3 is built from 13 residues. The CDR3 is CASSLQELYGYTF. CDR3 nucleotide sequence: TGTGCCAGCAGTTTACAGGAATTGTATGGCTACACCTTC.

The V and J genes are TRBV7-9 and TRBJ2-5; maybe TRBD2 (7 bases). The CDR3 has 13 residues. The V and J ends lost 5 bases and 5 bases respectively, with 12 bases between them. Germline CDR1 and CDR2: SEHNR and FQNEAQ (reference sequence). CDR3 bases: TGTGCCAGCAGCCCCGGGGGGCCGGAGACCCAGTACTTC. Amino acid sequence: CASSPGGPETQYF.

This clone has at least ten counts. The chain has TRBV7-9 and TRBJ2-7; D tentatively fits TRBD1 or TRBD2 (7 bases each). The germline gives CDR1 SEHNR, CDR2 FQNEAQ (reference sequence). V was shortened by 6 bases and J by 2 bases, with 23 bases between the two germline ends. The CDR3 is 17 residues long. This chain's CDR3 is CASRPGGEGGQPYEQYF. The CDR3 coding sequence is TGTGCCAGCAGGCCAGGGGGGGAAGGCGGACAACCCTACGAGCAGTACTTC.

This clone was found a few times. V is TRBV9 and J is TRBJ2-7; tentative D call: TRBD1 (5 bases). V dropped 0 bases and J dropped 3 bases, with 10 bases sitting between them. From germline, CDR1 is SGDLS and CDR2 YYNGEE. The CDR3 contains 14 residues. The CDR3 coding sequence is TGTGCCAGCAGCGTAGGGGGCCCCGACTACGAGCAGTACTTC. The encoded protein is CASSVGGPDYEQYF.

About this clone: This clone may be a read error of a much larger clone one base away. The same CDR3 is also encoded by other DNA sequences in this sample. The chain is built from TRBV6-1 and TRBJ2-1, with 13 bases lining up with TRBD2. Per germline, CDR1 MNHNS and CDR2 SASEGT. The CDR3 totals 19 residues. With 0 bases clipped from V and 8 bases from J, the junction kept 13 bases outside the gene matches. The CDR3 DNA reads TGTGCCAGCAGTGAAGCCCGGCCCAGGGGACTAGCGGGAAGATATGAGCAGTTCTTC. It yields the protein CASSEARPRGLAGRYEQFF.

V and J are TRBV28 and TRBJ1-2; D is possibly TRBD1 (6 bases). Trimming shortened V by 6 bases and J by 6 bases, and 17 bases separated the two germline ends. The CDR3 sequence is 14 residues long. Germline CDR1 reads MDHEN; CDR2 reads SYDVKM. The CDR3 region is CASRSGWTEDGYTF. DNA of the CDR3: TGTGCCAGCAGGTCGGGTTGGACAGAGGATGGCTACACCTTC.

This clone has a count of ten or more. The CDR3 DNA follows: TGTGCCAGTAGTACTCCGGGCGCCGGGGACTATGGCTACACCTTC. Encoded protein: CASSTPGAGDYGYTF. The chain links TRBV19 to TRBJ1-2, with D unclear. The ends were cut back, 4 bases at V and 3 bases at J, with 15 bases in the middle. The germline V gene has CDR1 LNHDA and CDR2 SQIVND (reference sequence). The CDR3 consists of 15 residues.

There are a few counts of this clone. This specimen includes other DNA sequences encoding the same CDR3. The CDR3: CASSLGLAQDTQYF. The CDR3 nucleotides are TGTGCCAGCAGCTTGGGACTAGCTCAAGATACGCAGTATTTT. This chain joins TRBV7-3 and TRBJ2-3, with 9 bases that match TRBD2. V lost 3 bases to trimming and J lost 5 bases; unmatched junction nucleotides: 3. CDR1 is SGHTA, CDR2 FQGTGA, per germline. The CDR3 extends over 14 amino acids.

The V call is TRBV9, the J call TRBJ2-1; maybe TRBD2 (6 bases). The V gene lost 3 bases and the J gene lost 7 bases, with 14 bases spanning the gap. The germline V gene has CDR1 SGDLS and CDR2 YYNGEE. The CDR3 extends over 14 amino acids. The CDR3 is CASSGGENWNEQFF. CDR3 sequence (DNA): TGTGCCAGCAGCGGGGGGGAGAATTGGAATGAGCAGTTCTTC.

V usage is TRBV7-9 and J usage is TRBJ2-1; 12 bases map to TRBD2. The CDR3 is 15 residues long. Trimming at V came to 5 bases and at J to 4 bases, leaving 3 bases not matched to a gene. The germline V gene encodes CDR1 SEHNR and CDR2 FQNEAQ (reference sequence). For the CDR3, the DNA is TGTGCCAGCAGCACGACTAGCGGGAGTTACAATGAGCAGTTCTTC. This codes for CASSTTSGSYNEQFF.

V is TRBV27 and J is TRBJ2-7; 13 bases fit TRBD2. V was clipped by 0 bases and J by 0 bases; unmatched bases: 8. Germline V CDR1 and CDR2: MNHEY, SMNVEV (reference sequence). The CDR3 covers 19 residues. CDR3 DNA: TGTGCCAGCAGTTTATCAAAAGGACTAGCGGGGGAAAGCTCCTACGAGCAGTACTTC. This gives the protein CASSLSKGLAGESSYEQYF.

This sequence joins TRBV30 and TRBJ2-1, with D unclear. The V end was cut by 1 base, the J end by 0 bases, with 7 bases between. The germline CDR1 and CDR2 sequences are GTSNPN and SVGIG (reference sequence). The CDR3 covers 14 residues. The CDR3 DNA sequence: TGTGCCTGGAGTGCGAGGATCTCCTACAATGAGCAGTTCTTC. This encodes CAWSARISYNEQFF.

The CDR3 DNA reads TGCGCCAGCAGCTTGGAGGTAGCGGGAGGAAAAAATGAGCAGTTCTTC. Translating it yields CASSLEVAGGKNEQFF. The gene calls are TRBV5-1 and TRBJ2-1; TRBD2 matches at 10 bases. Per the germline V gene, CDR1 is SGHRS and CDR2 is YFSETQ. The V segment lost 0 bases and the J segment 7 bases; nucleotides outside the gene matches: 7. The CDR3 totals 16 residues.

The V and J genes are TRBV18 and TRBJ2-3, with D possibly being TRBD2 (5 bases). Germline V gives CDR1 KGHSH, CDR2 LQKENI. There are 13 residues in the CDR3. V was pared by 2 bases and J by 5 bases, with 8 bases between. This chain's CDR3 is CASSPNREDTQYF. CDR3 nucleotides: TGTGCCAGCTCACCAAATCGGGAAGATACGCAGTATTTT. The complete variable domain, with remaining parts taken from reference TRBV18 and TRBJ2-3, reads NAGVMQNPRHLVRRRGQEARLRCSPMKGHSHVYWYRQLPEEGLKFMVYLQKENIIDESGMPKERFSAEFPKEGPSILRIQQVVRGDSAAYFCASSPNREDTQYFGPGTRLTVL.

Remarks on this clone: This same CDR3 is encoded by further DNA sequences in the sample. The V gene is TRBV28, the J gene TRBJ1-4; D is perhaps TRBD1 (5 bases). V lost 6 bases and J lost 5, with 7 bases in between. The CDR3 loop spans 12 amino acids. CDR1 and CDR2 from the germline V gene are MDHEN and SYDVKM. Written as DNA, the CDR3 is TGTGCCAGCAGGGGACCGAATGAAAAACTGTTTTTT. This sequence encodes CASRGPNEKLFF. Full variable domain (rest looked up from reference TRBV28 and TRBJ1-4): DVKVTQSSRYLVKRTGEKVFLECVQDMDHENMFWYRQDPGLGLRLIYFSYDVKMKEKGDIPEGYSVSREKKERFSLILESASTNQTSMYLCASRGPNEKLFFGSGTQLSVL.

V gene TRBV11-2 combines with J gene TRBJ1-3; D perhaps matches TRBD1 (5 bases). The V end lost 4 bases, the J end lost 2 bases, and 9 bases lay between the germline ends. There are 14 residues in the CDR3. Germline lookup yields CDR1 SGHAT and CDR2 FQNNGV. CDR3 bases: TGTGCCAGCAGCTCAATAGGGGCTGGAAACACCATATATTTT. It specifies CASSSIGAGNTIYF.

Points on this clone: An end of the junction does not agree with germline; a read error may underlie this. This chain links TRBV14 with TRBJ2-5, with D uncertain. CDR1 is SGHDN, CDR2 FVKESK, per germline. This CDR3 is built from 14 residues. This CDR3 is CANSPSSLQETQYF. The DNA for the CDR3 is TGTGCCAACAGCCCCTCCAGTCTCCAAGAGACCCAGTACTTC.